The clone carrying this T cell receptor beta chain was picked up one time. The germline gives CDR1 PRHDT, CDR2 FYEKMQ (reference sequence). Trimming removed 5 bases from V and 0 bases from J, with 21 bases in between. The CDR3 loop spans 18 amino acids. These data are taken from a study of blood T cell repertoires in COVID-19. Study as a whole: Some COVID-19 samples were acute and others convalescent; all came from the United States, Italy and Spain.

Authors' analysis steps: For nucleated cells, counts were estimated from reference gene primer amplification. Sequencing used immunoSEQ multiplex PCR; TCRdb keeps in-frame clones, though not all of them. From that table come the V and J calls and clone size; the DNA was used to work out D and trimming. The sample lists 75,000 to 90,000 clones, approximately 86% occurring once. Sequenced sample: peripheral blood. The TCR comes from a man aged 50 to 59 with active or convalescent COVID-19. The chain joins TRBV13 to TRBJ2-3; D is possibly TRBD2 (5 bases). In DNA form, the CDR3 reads TGTGCCAGCAGCCCCTCGACGGGGTATATATCTAGCACAGATACGCAGTATTTT. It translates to CASSPSTGYISSTDTQYF.